This T cell receptor beta chain was obtained from a study of blood T cells in healthy people across ages (dated by TCRdb to 2015 to 2017). About the full investigation: In model experiments, template switching captured about one uniquely barcoded TCR beta cDNA molecule for every two T cells. For two donors (one aged 18 to 30 and one aged 80 or older), the study analyzed two additional independent replicas of 1 million unique cDNA reads from the same blood draw. Four age groups were formed from the donors: young (average roughly 15 years), middle-aged (around 39), aged (62) and long-lived (about 80). To avoid experimental bias, donors of different ages were randomly spread across the sequencing lanes. The study measured age-related changes in TCR beta repertoire diversity using deep sequencing normalized with unique cDNA molecular identifiers. Overall results and qualifications from the work: The CMV infection status of donors was not known, potentially confounding age-related changes in expanded clonotypes. Estimates of total diversity from one million sequenced T cells were regarded as lower bounds and underestimates. There was a strong correlation between observed TCR beta diversity and the percentage of naive T cells measured by flow cytometry. Compared with the aged group, the long-lived group had more naive CD4+ T cells, fewer expanded clones and increased TCR diversity, a pattern suggesting age selection. Bulk unsorted PBMC profiling prevented conclusive comparison of naive and antigen-experienced compartments. As age increased, observed TCR beta diversity per million T cells dropped in a roughly linear way, and a significant reduction was already evident by age 40.

Remarks on this clonotype: This clone's antigen is unknown. The sample holds no much larger clone one base away, and base qualities are not on file.

The library was made by 5' RACE. Instrument on record: Illumina HiSeq 2500. A second PCR of about 7 to 12 cycles was run with a J-beta primer mix and a sample-barcoded 5' primer. A template-switch 5' adaptor carrying 12 random nucleotides introduced a unique molecular identifier onto each TCR beta cDNA molecule. Each sample yielded at least 2.5 million CDR3-containing paired-end reads. All of the RNA was converted into first-strand cDNA using the Mint cDNA synthesis kit, with a TRBC-specific oligonucleotide serving as the primer. Following uracil-DNA glycosylase treatment, a first 18-cycle PCR with universal primers M1SS and BC2_uni_R was performed on all cDNA. The authors' pipeline ran thus. Each sample was normalized by randomly selecting 1 million high-quality reads, each carrying a distinct molecular identifier. Reads sharing molecular identifiers were discarded rather than binned into consensus sequences. MiTCR, with a Q25 quality threshold and the strictest error-elimination algorithm, was used for CDR3 identification, clonotype clustering and error correction. A nonparametric unseen species model with Euler transformation was used to estimate lower-bound total TCR beta diversity. The public reads were quality trimmed at Q25 with fastp and then assembled into clones with MiXCR by TCRdb, keeping productive beta chains. Rows with one shared CDR3 protein collapse into an entry with the most common genes and DNA. These V and J calls originate from TCRdb's pipeline instead of the authors' own analysis. This sample is represented by around 1.7 million distinct CDR3 sequences; 28% of them were singletons. The leading ten clones occupy about 8% of the sample.

Inclusive of the bounding cysteine and phenylalanine, the CDR3 is 16 residues long. Only the CDR3 part of the read is kept: 48 bases, read in frame from the first base. The germline V gene sets CDR1 to KGHSH and CDR2 to LQKENI. Trimming leaves V shorter by 5 bases and J shorter by 1 base, with the junction holding 6 bases beyond the gene matches. The approximately 39 donors, aged about 6 to 100 years, were systemically healthy Caucasian individuals from Russia. Approximately 9 milliliters of peripheral blood were collected from each donor into EDTA-treated Vacutainer tubes. Ficoll-Paque density-gradient centrifugation was used to isolate PBMCs, with at least 6 million obtained per sample. Trizol reagent was used to extract total RNA from PBMCs, with at least 6 micrograms per sample. The percentages of naive CD45RAhigh/CD27high T cells were determined by flow cytometry on a PBMC aliquot from every donor.

This clonotype was sampled from a woman under 40 in good health. The sample taken for sequencing was blood. Recombination connected TRBV18 to TRBJ2-1; 9 bases in the middle match TRBD2. The bases are TGTGCCAGCTCATTCCTAGCGGGGAGGTCCTACAATGAGCAGTTCTTC. This is translated as CASSFLAGRSYNEQFF.